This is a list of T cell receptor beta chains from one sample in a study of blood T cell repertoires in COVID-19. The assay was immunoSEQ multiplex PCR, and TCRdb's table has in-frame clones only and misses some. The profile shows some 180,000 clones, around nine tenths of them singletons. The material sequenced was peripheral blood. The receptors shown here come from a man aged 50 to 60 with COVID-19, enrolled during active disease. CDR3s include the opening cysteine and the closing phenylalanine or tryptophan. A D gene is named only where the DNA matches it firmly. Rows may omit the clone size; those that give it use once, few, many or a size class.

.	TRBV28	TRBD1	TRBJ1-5	CASSPVDRNQPQHF
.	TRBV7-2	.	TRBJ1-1	CASSRGGVNTEAFF
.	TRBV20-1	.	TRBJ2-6	CSASSGANVLTF
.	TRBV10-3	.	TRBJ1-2	CAISPGVSNYGYTF
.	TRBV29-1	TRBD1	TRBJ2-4	CSAATGAAKNIQYF
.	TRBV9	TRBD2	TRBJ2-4	CASSAGTSGVLAKNIQYF
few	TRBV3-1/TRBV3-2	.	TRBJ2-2	CASSPSANTGELFF
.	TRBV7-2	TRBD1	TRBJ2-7	CASRIRGGESYEQYF
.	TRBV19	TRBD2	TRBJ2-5	CASSTLAGAETQYF
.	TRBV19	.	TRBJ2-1	CASSTPPGRKSLKEQFF
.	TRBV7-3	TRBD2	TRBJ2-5	CASSLGGLGEGETQYF
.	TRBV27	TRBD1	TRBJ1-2	CASSLSRTGGGQGYTF
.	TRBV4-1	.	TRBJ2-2	CASSTPVKTKPEATGELFF
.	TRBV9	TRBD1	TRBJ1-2	CASSGGQLVSYGYTF
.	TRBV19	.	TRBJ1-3	CASSIARGAGNTIYF
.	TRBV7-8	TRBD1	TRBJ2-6	CASSYRGTGGISGANVLTF